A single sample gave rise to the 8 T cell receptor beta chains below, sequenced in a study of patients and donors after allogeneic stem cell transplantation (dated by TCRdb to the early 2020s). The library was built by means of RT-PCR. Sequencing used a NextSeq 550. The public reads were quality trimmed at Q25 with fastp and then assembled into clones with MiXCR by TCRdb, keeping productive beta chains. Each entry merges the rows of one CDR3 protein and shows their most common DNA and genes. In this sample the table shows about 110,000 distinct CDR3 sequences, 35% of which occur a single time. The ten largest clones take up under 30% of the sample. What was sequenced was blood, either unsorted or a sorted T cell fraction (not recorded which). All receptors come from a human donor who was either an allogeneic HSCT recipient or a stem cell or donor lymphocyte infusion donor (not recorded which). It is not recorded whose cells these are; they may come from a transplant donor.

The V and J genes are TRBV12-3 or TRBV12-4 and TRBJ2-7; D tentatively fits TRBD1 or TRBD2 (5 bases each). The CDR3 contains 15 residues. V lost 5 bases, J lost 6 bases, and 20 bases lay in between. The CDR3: CASSPGPPRGLEQYF. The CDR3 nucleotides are TGTGCCAGCAGTCCCGGGCCGCCCCGGGGCCTCGAGCAGTACTTC.

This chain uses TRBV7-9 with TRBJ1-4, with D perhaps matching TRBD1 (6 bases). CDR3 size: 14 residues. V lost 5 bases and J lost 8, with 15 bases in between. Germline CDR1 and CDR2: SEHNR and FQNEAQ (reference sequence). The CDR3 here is CASSPPHRDEKLFF. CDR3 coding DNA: TGTGCCAGCAGCCCCCCCCACAGGGACGAAAAACTGTTTTTT.

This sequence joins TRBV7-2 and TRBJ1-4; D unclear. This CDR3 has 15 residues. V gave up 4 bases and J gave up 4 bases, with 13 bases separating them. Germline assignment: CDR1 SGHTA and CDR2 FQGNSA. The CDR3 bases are TGTGCCAGCAGCTCGTCAGGACCCATTAATGAAAAACTGTTTTTT. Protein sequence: CASSSSGPINEKLFF.

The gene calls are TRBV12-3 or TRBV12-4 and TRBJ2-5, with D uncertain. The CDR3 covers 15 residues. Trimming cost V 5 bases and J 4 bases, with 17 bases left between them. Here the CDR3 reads CASSPTLVLLETQYF. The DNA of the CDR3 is TGTGCCAGCAGTCCCACCTTAGTTCTTCTAGAGACCCAGTACTTC.

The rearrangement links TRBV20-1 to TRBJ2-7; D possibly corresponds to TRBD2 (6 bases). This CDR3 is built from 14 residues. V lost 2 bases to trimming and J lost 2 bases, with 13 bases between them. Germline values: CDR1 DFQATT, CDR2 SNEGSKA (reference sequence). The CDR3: CSARPGTAPYEQYF. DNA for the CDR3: TGCAGTGCTAGACCTGGGACTGCCCCCTACGAGCAGTACTTC.

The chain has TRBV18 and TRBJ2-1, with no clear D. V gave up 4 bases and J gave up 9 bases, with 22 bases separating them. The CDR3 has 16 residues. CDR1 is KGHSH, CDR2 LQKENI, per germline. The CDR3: CASSLGPLGQLGEQFF. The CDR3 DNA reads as TGTGCCAGCTCACTCGGTCCCCTAGGCCAGTTGGGTGAGCAGTTCTTC. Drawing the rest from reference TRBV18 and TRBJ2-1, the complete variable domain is NAGVMQNPRHLVRRRGQEARLRCSPMKGHSHVYWYRQLPEEGLKFMVYLQKENIIDESGMPKERFSAEFPKEGPSILRIQQVVRGDSAAYFCASSLGPLGQLGEQFFGPGTRLTVL.

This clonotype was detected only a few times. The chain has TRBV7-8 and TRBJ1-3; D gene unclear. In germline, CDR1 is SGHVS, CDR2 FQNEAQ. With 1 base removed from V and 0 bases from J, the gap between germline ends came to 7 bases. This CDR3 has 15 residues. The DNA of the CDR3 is TGTGCCAGCAGCTTAGGTTGGATCTCTGGAAACACCATATATTTT. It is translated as CASSLGWISGNTIYF.

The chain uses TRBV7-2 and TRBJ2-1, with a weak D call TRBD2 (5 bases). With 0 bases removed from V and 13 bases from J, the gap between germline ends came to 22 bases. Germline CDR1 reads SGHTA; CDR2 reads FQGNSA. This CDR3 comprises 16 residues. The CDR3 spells CASSLAAGLEGVSQFF. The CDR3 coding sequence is TGTGCCAGCAGCTTAGCGGCAGGACTCGAGGGAGTATCTCAGTTCTTC.